This T cell receptor (beta chain) was sequenced during a study of blood T cell repertoires in COVID-19. Study information: Spain, Italy and the United States supplied samples that represented acute and convalescent COVID-19. The cDNA or gDNA used as material had been derived from T cells, B-cell-depleted T cells, or PBMCs.

Participant reports of clinical history set cohort assignment. V lost 2 bases to trimming and J lost 3 bases, with 6 bases between them. Germline CDR1 and CDR2: SGHNT and YYREEE (reference sequence). This CDR3 region has 13 residues. In the authors' methods: Counts of nucleated cells, estimated from reference gene primer amplification, were obtained. Sequenced by immunoSEQ multiplex PCR; TCRdb stores in-frame clones only, minus some. That table supplies the V and J calls and clone size; D and trimming were determined from the DNA. This table has fewer than 500,000 clones, about 85% appearing once. V and J are TRBV5-4 and TRBJ1-5; D uncertain. This TCR was recovered from a young woman with acute COVID-19. The specimen sequenced was PBMCs or T cells enriched from blood (not recorded which). The CDR3 DNA sequence: TGTGCCAGCAGCTTAGGAGACAATCAGCCCCAGCATTTT. Protein sequence: CASSLGDNQPQHF.